These 25 T cell receptor beta chains share one sample of origin, sequenced in a study of long-term antiretroviral therapy in people with HIV. The assay used was immunoSEQ (version v3.0), run at survey level. The repertoire was sequenced with immunoSEQ multiplex PCR; TCRdb's copy has only in-frame clones and lacks some. The sample has tens of thousands of clones; about 93% are singletons. The sequencing here drew on unsorted PBMCs, taken around 5 years after starting antiretroviral therapy. These receptors came from a woman aged 40 to 50 with HIV.

The V and J genes are TRBV6-1 and TRBJ1-5; D unresolved. Between the trimmed V and J ends, which lost 6 bases and 2 bases, there was a span of 8 bases. Germline-derived CDR1 and CDR2 are MNHNS and SASEGT. The CDR3 contains 13 residues. The CDR3 DNA is TGTGCCAGCAGGGCGCAGGGCAATCAGCCCCAGCATTTT. Translated: CASRAQGNQPQHF.

This clone has only a few counts. The chain joins TRBV7-9 to TRBJ2-7; no reliable D call. CDR1 and CDR2 (germline): SEHNR, FQNEAQ (reference sequence). There are 17 residues in the CDR3. V was cut by 4 bases and J by 0 bases, with 19 bases left in between. The CDR3 sequence is CASSSTQTDSLSYEQYF. The DNA for the CDR3 is TGTGCCAGCAGCTCTACTCAAACAGATTCCCTCTCCTACGAGCAGTACTTC.

The chain combines TRBV15 with TRBJ1-1; 7 bases agree with TRBD1. The CDR3 contains 14 residues. CDR1 and CDR2 (germline): LNHNV, YYDKDF (reference sequence). After removal of 4 bases from V and 5 bases from J, the junction contained 7 bases not matched to a gene. The chain's CDR3 is CATSTFRGRTEAFF. The CDR3, as DNA: TGTGCCACCAGCACCTTCAGGGGGAGAACTGAAGCTTTCTTT.

The chain recombines TRBV11-2 with TRBJ1-1; 8 nucleotides agree with TRBD1. This CDR3 spans 16 amino acids. With V trimmed by 4 bases and J by 11 bases, 18 bases remained unmatched. CDR1 and CDR2 from the germline V gene are SGHAT and FQNNGV. The DNA of the CDR3 is TGTGCCAGCAGCTCTCCAAGCCGACAGGGGCTACAGGCGGCTTTCTTT. It encodes CASSSPSRQGLQAAFF.

CDR3 coding DNA: TGTGCCAGCAGTTACTTGAGGGGGTCTAGCAATCAGCCCCAGCATTTT. It yields the protein CASSYLRGSSNQPQHF. This rearrangement joins TRBV6-6 to TRBJ1-5; possibly TRBD1 for D (6 bases). The germline gives CDR1 MNHNY, CDR2 SVGAGI (reference sequence). This CDR3 comprises 16 residues. V lost 1 base and J lost 0, with 10 bases in between.

V usage is TRBV7-6 and J usage is TRBJ2-7; D gene uncertain. Germline V gene sequence: CDR1 SGHVS, CDR2 FNYEAQ. The V end was cut by 5 bases, the J end by 6 bases, with 11 bases between. The CDR3 extends over 12 amino acids. The CDR3 sequence: CASSPQTSEQYF. The CDR3 DNA is TGTGCCAGCAGCCCCCAAACGAGCGAGCAGTACTTC. The full variable domain, rest sourced from reference TRBV7-6 and TRBJ2-7, is GAGVSQSPRYKVTKRGQDVALRCDPISGHVSLYWYRQALGQGPEFLTYFNYEAQQDKSGLPNDRFSAERPEGSISTLTIQRTEQRDSAMYRCASSPQTSEQYFGPGTRLTVT.

The table lists this clone with a count of one. The CDR3 protein is CASSYSSGGGGYTF. CDR3 sequence (DNA): TGTGCCAGCAGTTACTCTTCCGGGGGTGGTGGCTACACCTTC. J is TRBJ1-2 and V is TRBV6-5, with D perhaps matching TRBD1 (5 bases). The germline V gene encodes CDR1 MNHEY and CDR2 SVGAGI. Trimming left V 0 bases short and J 7 bases short, with 12 bases between. This CDR3 contains 14 residues.

The chain carries TRBV5-1 and TRBJ1-1, with a tentative D call TRBD1 (5 bases). The V gene lost 6 bases and the J gene lost 0 bases, with 15 bases spanning the gap. Per germline, CDR1 SGHRS and CDR2 YFSETQ. The length of the CDR3 is 15 residues. The CDR3 reads CASISEGTMNTEAFF. CDR3 sequence (DNA): TGCGCCAGCATTTCGGAGGGGACGATGAACACTGAAGCTTTCTTT.

V and J are TRBV6-1 and TRBJ1-1; no reliable D call. V was trimmed by 7 bases and J by 1 base, leaving 13 bases between them. Germline V gives CDR1 MNHNS, CDR2 SASEGT. The CDR3 has 14 amino acids. The CDR3 spells CASILRRTNTEAFF. Written as DNA, the CDR3 is TGTGCCAGCATACTGCGGAGGACGAACACTGAAGCTTTCTTT.

The CDR3 region has the DNA TGTGCCAGCAGTTCTCTTTCCTCGGGGGGCGAGCAGTACTTC. The encoded protein is CASSSLSSGGEQYF. The chain links TRBV6-1 to TRBJ2-7; 7 bases map to TRBD2. There are 14 residues in the CDR3. The germline CDR1 and CDR2 sequences are MNHNS and SASEGT. Trimming cost V 5 bases and J 6 bases; bases outside gene matches: 10.

The chain combines TRBV6-1 with TRBJ2-7; D remains ambiguous. This CDR3 has 14 residues. CDR1 and CDR2 from the germline V gene are MNHNS and SASEGT. V dropped 5 bases and J dropped 0 bases, with 11 bases sitting between them. CDR3 in amino acids: CASSIRRVSYEQYF. CDR3 nucleotide sequence: TGTGCCAGCAGTATTCGACGAGTCTCCTACGAGCAGTACTTC.

The rearrangement uses TRBV10-3 and TRBJ1-1, with D perhaps matching TRBD1 (6 bases). Germline CDR1 is ENHRY and CDR2 is SYGVKD. The CDR3 runs 16 residues. The V end was cut by 0 bases, the J end by 0 bases, with 11 bases between. Here the CDR3 reads CAISESRGSMNTEAFF. CDR3 coding DNA: TGTGCCATCAGTGAGTCGAGGGGGAGCATGAACACTGAAGCTTTCTTT.

V is TRBV30 and J is TRBJ1-4; TRBD1 agrees at 8 bases. The V gene end was trimmed by 6 bases and the J gene end by 3 bases; junction bases not matched to a gene: 9. The CDR3 covers 15 residues. The germline V gene encodes CDR1 GTSNPN and CDR2 SVGIG (reference sequence). The CDR3 coding sequence is TGTGCCTGCGGGACAGGTCTCTTAGCTAATGAAAAACTGTTTTTT. This sequence encodes CACGTGLLANEKLFF.

This chain uses TRBV6-1 with TRBJ1-6; D possibly corresponds to TRBD1 (5 bases). The length of the CDR3 is 16 residues. V dropped 1 base and J dropped 9 bases, with 16 bases sitting between them. Germline CDR1 reads MNHNS; CDR2 reads SASEGT. In nucleotides, the CDR3 is TGTGCCAGCAGTGAAGGGGGGGGTCGATTCGTTTCACCCCTCCACTTT. This sequence encodes CASSEGGGRFVSPLHF.

The chain uses TRBV10-3 and TRBJ1-2, with 11 bases identical to TRBD1. The CDR3 spans 19 residues. Trimming took 3 bases from V and 4 from J; bases not matched to a gene: 16. Germline CDR1 reads ENHRY; CDR2 reads SYGVKD. The CDR3 loop is CAISDITGTGGLRGYGYTF. The CDR3 DNA follows: TGTGCCATCAGTGACATTACCGGGACAGGGGGTCTTCGGGGCTATGGCTACACCTTC.

This clone appeared a single time. This chain joins TRBV15 and TRBJ1-5; 7 bases are a match to TRBD1. The J segment lost 1 base and the V segment lost 3 bases, leaving 3 bases of the junction unmatched. There are 15 residues in the CDR3. Germline V gives CDR1 LNHNV, CDR2 YYDKDF (reference sequence). CDR3 coding DNA: TGTGCCACCAGCAGGGACAGGTTCAGCAATCAGCCCCAGCATTTT. Translating it yields CATSRDRFSNQPQHF.

The chain uses TRBV4-1 and TRBJ1-6; the D gene is possibly TRBD1 (5 bases). The germline V and J ends were trimmed by 0 bases and 14 bases, with 5 bases remaining between them. Germline V gene lookup returns CDR1 MGHRA and CDR2 YSYEKL. This CDR3 is built from 11 residues. CDR3 sequence: CASSQEGALHF. The CDR3, as DNA: TGCGCCAGCAGCCAAGAAGGGGCCCTCCACTTT.

The chain is built from TRBV2 and TRBJ1-1; the match to TRBD1 covers 8 bases. V trimming: 3 bases; J trimming: 3 bases; junction bases outside the gene matches: 3. CDR3 size: 14 residues. CDR1 and CDR2 from the germline V gene are SNHLY and FYNNEI. The CDR3, as DNA: TGTGCCAGCAGTGACCAGGGGGCGGACACTGAAGCTTTCTTT. Translation gives CASSDQGADTEAFF.

V is TRBV7-2 and J is TRBJ2-7; D gene unclear. From germline, CDR1 is SGHTA and CDR2 FQGNSA. The length of the CDR3 is 15 residues. Between the trimmed V and J ends, which lost 0 bases and 0 bases, there was a span of 9 bases. Written as DNA, the CDR3 is TGTGCCAGCAGCTTAGCATCGCGGTCCTCCTACGAGCAGTACTTC. As protein: CASSLASRSSYEQYF.

This chain connects TRBV5-1 to TRBJ2-3; tentative D call: TRBD1 (5 bases). The length of the CDR3 is 12 residues. Trimming took 4 bases from V and 6 from J, leaving 9 bases between them. The germline V gene has CDR1 SGHRS and CDR2 YFSETQ. This CDR3 reads CASSLGLDTQYF. The CDR3 DNA reads TGCGCCAGCAGCCTGGGGCTCGATACGCAGTATTTT.

The J gene is TRBJ2-2, the V gene TRBV9, with D unresolved. The V and J ends lost 0 bases and 7 bases respectively, with 10 bases between them. Per the germline V gene, CDR1 is SGDLS and CDR2 is YYNGEE. CDR3 size: 14 residues. The CDR3 protein is CASSVARWGGELFF. The CDR3 region has the DNA TGTGCCAGCAGCGTAGCTAGATGGGGCGGGGAGCTGTTTTTT.

V is TRBV5-1 and J is TRBJ2-1, with D perhaps TRBD1 (6 bases). From germline, CDR1 is SGHRS and CDR2 YFSETQ. Trimming cost V 7 bases and J 7 bases, with 21 bases left between them. The CDR3 runs to 15 residues. The DNA for the CDR3 is TGCGCCAGCGTTACGGGACAATACGGGATTAATGAGCAGTTCTTC. This codes for CASVTGQYGINEQFF. Drawing the rest from reference TRBV5-1 and TRBJ2-1, the complete variable domain is KAGVTQTPRYLIKTRGQQVTLSCSPISGHRSVSWYQQTPGQGLQFLFEYFSETQRNKGNFPGRFSGRQFSNSRSEMNVSTLELGDSALYLCASVTGQYGINEQFFGPGTRLTVL.

V gene TRBV11-3 combines with J gene TRBJ1-1, with TRBD1 as a possible D gene (6 bases). The germline V and J ends were trimmed by 4 bases and 5 bases, with 14 bases remaining between them. The CDR3 contains 14 residues. Germline-derived CDR1 and CDR2 are SGHNT and YENEEA. The CDR3 DNA sequence: TGTGCCAGCAGCTCGGCCAGGGGAGGTACTGAAGCTTTCTTT. As protein: CASSSARGGTEAFF.

The chain links TRBV11-3 to TRBJ2-1; possibly TRBD2 for D (5 bases). Trimming cost V 4 bases and J 4 bases, with 14 bases left between them. The germline V gene has CDR1 SGHNT and CDR2 YENEEA. The CDR3 totals 15 residues. In nucleotides, the CDR3 is TGTGCCAGCAGCTCCGGCAGGACGGGATACAATGAGCAGTTCTTC. This sequence encodes CASSSGRTGYNEQFF.

This clone was observed once. The genes are TRBV7-6 and TRBJ2-3, with D uncertain. Trimming cost V 4 bases and J 4 bases, with 6 bases left between them. This CDR3 is 12 amino acids long. Germline assignment: CDR1 SGHVS and CDR2 FNYEAQ. The DNA for the CDR3 is TGTGCCAGCAGCTATTGGGCAGATACGCAGTATTTT. It yields the protein CASSYWADTQYF.